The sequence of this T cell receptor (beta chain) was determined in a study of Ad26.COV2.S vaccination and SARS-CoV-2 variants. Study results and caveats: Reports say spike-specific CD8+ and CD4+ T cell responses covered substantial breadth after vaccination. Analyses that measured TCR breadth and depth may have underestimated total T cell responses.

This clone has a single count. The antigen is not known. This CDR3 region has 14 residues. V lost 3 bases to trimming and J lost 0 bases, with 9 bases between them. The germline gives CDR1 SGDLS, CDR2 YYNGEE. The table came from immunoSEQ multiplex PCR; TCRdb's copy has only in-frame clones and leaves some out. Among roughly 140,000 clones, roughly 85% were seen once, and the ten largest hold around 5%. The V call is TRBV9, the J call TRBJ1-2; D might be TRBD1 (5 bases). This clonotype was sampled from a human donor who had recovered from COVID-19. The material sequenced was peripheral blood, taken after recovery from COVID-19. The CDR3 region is CASSGRTTNYGYTF. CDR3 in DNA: TGTGCCAGCAGCGGCCGGACAACTAACTATGGCTACACCTTC.